This entry lists 15 T cell receptor beta chains sequenced from one sample in a study of a mutant IDH1 vaccine in newly diagnosed glioma. Antigen specificity for these receptors is unknown. The time point denotes: week 47, end of study. The vaccine gave 300 ug of a 20-mer mutant IDH1 peptide subcutaneously per dose. Sequencing used immunoSEQ multiplex PCR; TCRdb keeps in-frame clones, though not all of them. The data hold 40,000 to 45,000 clones, with 70% to 85% observed a single time. The sequencing used PBMCs, collected from a glioma patient whose treatment included an IDH1 peptide vaccine. These receptor sequences come from a man aged 18 to 35 with glioma. Some clones in this sample may be carry-over from other donors' samples.

The V call is TRBV7-8, the J call TRBJ1-3; TRBD1 agrees at 7 bases. Germline assignment: CDR1 SGHVS and CDR2 FQNEAQ. V lost 1 base to trimming and J lost 0 bases; unmatched junction nucleotides: 6. The CDR3 extends over 17 amino acids. The CDR3 spells CASSLGGTANSGNTIYF. For the CDR3, the DNA is TGTGCCAGCAGCTTAGGGGGGACAGCCAACTCTGGAAACACCATATATTTT.

This clone was picked up a small number of times. CDR3 amino acids: CASSRGLGSSYEQYF. The CDR3 DNA is TGCGCCAGCAGCCGGGGACTAGGGAGCTCCTACGAGCAGTACTTC. This chain connects TRBV5-1 to TRBJ2-7; TRBD2 matches at 8 bases. From germline, CDR1 is SGHRS and CDR2 YFSETQ. Germline trimming cut 4 bases from V and 0 bases from J; bases unmatched to any gene: 6. CDR3 length equals 15 residues.

The rearrangement uses TRBV6-1 and TRBJ1-1; 10 bases are a match to TRBD1. This CDR3 contains 17 residues. Germline CDR1 MNHNS, CDR2 SASEGT. V trimming: 0 bases; J trimming: 0 bases; junction bases outside the gene matches: 4. CDR3 DNA: TGTGCCAGCAGTGAAGCCGGGACAGGGGTTATGAACACTGAAGCTTTCTTT. Protein: CASSEAGTGVMNTEAFF.

This sequence joins TRBV6-4 and TRBJ2-5; 9 bases are shared with TRBD1. V was clipped by 5 bases and J by 4 bases; unmatched bases: 2. From germline, CDR1 is MRHNA and CDR2 SNTAGT. The length of the CDR3 is 13 residues. This CDR3 is CASSPDRGETQYF. In DNA, the CDR3 is TGTGCCAGCAGTCCGGACAGGGGAGAGACCCAGTACTTC.

The chain joins TRBV9 to TRBJ1-2; the match to TRBD1 covers 7 bases. The V gene end was trimmed by 4 bases and the J gene end by 3 bases; junction bases not matched to a gene: 12. Germline V lookup: CDR1 SGDLS, CDR2 YYNGEE. The CDR3 length is 16 residues. The CDR3 region is CASSSRRDSVDYGYTF. As DNA, the CDR3 is TGTGCCAGCAGCTCCCGCCGGGACAGCGTCGACTATGGCTACACCTTC.

The V gene is TRBV6-1, the J gene TRBJ1-1; D is undetermined. Trimming cost V 2 bases and J 1 base, with 20 bases left between them. This CDR3 spans 18 amino acids. CDR1 is MNHNS, CDR2 SASEGT, per germline. As DNA, the CDR3 is TGTGCCAGCAGTGAAAAAAGGGTATTCTCCCTGGGGAACACTGAAGCTTTCTTT. The encoded protein is CASSEKRVFSLGNTEAFF.

The rearrangement uses TRBV5-5 and TRBJ1-2; TRBD1 might be the D (6 bases). The CDR3 contains 16 residues. Trimming took 4 bases from V and 1 from J, leaving 17 bases between them. Germline lookup yields CDR1 SGHKS and CDR2 YYEKEE (reference sequence). The CDR3 coding sequence is TGTGCCAGCAGCCGTACCTTAGACAGGTTTAACTATGGCTACACCTTC. It translates to CASSRTLDRFNYGYTF.

The chain uses TRBV6-5 and TRBJ2-7; 11 positions match TRBD2. Trimming took 6 bases from V and 2 from J; bases not matched to a gene: 3. CDR3 length equals 14 residues. CDR1 and CDR2 from the germline V gene are MNHEY and SVGAGI. CDR3 nucleotides: TGTGCCAGCAGCGGGACTAGCGGTCCCTACGAGCAGTACTTC. It specifies CASSGTSGPYEQYF.

This chain connects TRBV4-1 to TRBJ2-7; D remains ambiguous. Germline loops: CDR1 MGHRA, CDR2 YSYEKL. This CDR3 comprises 14 residues. The germline V and J ends were trimmed by 4 bases and 7 bases, with 17 bases remaining between them. The CDR3 loop reads CASSPPGPSEEQYF. Written as DNA, the CDR3 is TGCGCCAGCAGCCCACCCGGGCCTTCGGAGGAGCAGTACTTC.

The rearrangement links TRBV5-4 to TRBJ1-4; D not certain. Per the germline V gene, CDR1 is SGHNT and CDR2 is YYREEE (reference sequence). V was trimmed by 0 bases and J by 1 base, leaving 4 bases between them. The length of the CDR3 is 14 residues. The CDR3 DNA reads as TGTGCCAGCAGCTTGGACGGAACTAATGAAAAACTGTTTTTT. It specifies CASSLDGTNEKLFF.

The chain combines TRBV5-1 with TRBJ2-1, with D possibly TRBD2 on 5 matching bases. V lost 2 bases and J 8 bases, leaving 11 bases between the germline ends. CDR3 length equals 13 residues. Germline loops: CDR1 SGHRS, CDR2 YFSETQ. The CDR3 region is CASSFREGYEQFF. In nucleotides, the CDR3 is TGCGCCAGCAGCTTTCGGGAAGGGTATGAGCAGTTCTTC.

The V and J genes are TRBV9 and TRBJ2-1; D could derive from TRBD1 or TRBD2 (7 bases each). Germline assignment: CDR1 SGDLS and CDR2 YYNGEE. The V and J ends lost 0 bases and 4 bases respectively, with 11 bases between them. The CDR3 has 15 amino acids. In DNA form, the CDR3 reads TGTGCCAGCAGCGTAGCGGGGGGACAGTACAATGAGCAGTTCTTC. Residues: CASSVAGGQYNEQFF.

In DNA form, the CDR3 reads TGCGCCAGCAGCAGCGGGGGTGATACGCAGTATTTT. It codes for CASSSGGDTQYF. V and J are TRBV5-1 and TRBJ2-3; 8 nucleotides match TRBD2. The CDR3 contains 12 residues. V lost 4 bases, J lost 6 bases, and 1 base stayed unmatched. Germline lookup yields CDR1 SGHRS and CDR2 YFSETQ.

The CDR3 sequence is CASSQDERTRMGTDTQYF. The CDR3 nucleotides are TGCGCCAGCAGCCAAGACGAAAGGACAAGGATGGGCACAGATACGCAGTATTTT. This chain connects TRBV4-3 to TRBJ2-3, with D maybe TRBD1 (5 bases). V was trimmed by 0 bases and J by 1 base, leaving 17 bases between them. The CDR3 runs to 18 residues. Germline CDR1 is LGHNA and CDR2 is YSLEER.

This clone was seen only a few times. The gene calls are TRBV5-1 and TRBJ1-1; perhaps TRBD1 as D (6 bases). Trimming stripped 0 bases from V and 1 base from J, with 13 bases between. This CDR3 is built from 16 residues. CDR1 and CDR2 from the germline V gene are SGHRS and YFSETQ. The CDR3 nucleotides are TGCGCCAGCAGCTTGGGCAGGGGATTGGCGAACACTGAAGCTTTCTTT. Its protein product is CASSLGRGLANTEAFF.